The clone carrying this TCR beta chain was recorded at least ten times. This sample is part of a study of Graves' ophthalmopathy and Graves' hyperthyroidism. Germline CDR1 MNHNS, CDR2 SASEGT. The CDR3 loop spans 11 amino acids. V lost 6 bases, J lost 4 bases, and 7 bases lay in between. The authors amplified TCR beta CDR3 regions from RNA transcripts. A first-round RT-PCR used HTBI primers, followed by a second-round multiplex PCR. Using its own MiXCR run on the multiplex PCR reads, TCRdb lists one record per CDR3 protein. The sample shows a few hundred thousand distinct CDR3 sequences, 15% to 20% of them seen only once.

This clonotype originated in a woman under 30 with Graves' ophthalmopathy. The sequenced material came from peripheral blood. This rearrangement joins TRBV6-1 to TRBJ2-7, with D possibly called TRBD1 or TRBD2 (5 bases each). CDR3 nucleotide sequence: TGTGCCAGCAGAGGGGAGTACGAGCAGTACTTC. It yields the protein CASRGEYEQYF.